Described below is a single T cell receptor (beta chain) sequence and its context. The sample originates from a study of OX40 agonist ivuxolimab in advanced cancers. V gave up 1 base and J gave up 3 bases; unmatched junction bases: 20. The CDR3 spans 20 residues. Looked up from germline, CDR1 is SGHVS and CDR2 is FQNEAQ. The repertoire was sequenced with immunoSEQ multiplex PCR; TCRdb's copy has only in-frame clones and lacks some. The data show fewer than 55,000 clones, with approximately 83% seen just once and 9.5% to 15% held by the top ten. The receptor was derived from an adult with an advanced solid tumor such as melanoma, head and neck, liver or kidney cancer. This sample comprised CD4+ or CD8+ T cells sorted from blood, obtained in a trial of the OX40 agonist ivuxolimab. The gene calls are TRBV7-8 and TRBJ1-1; 7 bases map to TRBD1. The CDR3 region is CASSLVSQDRNRAKHTEAFF. CDR3 nucleotide sequence: TGTGCCAGCAGCTTAGTTTCCCAGGACAGGAATAGGGCAAAGCACACTGAAGCTTTCTTT.